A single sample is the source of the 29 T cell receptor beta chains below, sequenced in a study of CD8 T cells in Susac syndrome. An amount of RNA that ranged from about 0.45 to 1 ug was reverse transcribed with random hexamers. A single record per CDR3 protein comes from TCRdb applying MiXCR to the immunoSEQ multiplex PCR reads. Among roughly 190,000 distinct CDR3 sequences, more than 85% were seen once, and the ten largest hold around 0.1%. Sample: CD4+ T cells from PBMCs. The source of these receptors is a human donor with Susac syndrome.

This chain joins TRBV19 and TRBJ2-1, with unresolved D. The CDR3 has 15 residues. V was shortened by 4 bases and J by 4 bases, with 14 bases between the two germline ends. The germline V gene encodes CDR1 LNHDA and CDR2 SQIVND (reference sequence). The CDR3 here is CASSRQVGFYNEQFF. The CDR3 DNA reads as TGTGCCAGTAGTAGGCAGGTAGGATTTTACAATGAGCAGTTCTTC.

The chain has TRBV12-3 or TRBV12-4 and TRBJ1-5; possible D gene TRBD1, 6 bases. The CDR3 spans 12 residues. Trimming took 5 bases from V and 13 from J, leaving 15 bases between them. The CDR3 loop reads CASSKTGTQQHF. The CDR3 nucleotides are TGTGCCAGCAGTAAAACCGGGACACAACAGCATTTT.

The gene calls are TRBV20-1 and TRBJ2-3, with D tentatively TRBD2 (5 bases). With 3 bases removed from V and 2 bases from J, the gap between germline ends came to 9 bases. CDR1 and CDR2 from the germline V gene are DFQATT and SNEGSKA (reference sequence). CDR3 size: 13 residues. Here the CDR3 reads CSASGSPTDTQYF. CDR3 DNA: TGCAGTGCTAGTGGGAGTCCCACAGATACGCAGTATTTT.

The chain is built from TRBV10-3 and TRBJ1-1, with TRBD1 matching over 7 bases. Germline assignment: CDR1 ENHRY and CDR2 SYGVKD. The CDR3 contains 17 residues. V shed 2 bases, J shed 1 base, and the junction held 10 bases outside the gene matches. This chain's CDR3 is CAISEGRGRGGNTEAFF. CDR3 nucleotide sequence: TGTGCCATCAGTGAGGGTAGGGGGCGAGGTGGGAACACTGAAGCTTTCTTT.

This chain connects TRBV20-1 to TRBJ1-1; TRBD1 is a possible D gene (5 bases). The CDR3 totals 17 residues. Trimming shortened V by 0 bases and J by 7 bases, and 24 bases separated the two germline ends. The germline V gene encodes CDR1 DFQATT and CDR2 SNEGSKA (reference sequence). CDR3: CSARDPHGGERIFEAFF. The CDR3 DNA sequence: TGCAGTGCTAGAGACCCCCACGGGGGGGAGAGGATCTTTGAAGCTTTCTTT.

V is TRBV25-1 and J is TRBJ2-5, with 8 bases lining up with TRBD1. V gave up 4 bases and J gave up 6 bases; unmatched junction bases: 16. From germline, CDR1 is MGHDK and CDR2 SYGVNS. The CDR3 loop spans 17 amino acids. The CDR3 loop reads CASSVDPGQGEWQTQYF. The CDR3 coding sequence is TGTGCCAGCAGTGTCGACCCAGGACAGGGAGAATGGCAGACCCAGTACTTC.

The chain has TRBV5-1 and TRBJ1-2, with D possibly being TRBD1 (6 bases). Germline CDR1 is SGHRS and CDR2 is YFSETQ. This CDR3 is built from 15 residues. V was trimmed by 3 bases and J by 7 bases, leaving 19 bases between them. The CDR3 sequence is CASSYYFGGARGYTF. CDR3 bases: TGCGCCAGCAGCTACTACTTCGGGGGGGCGCGTGGCTACACCTTC.

The CDR3 nucleotides are TGTGCCAGCAGCCAAGGGACCGCGGGTTCAGAGACCCAGTACTTC. Translating gives CASSQGTAGSETQYF. The V gene is TRBV4-2, the J gene TRBJ2-5; a weak D match, TRBD2 (5 bases). The CDR3 extends over 15 amino acids. With 1 base removed from V and 4 bases from J, the gap between germline ends came to 13 bases. CDR1 is LGHNA, CDR2 YNFKEQ, per germline.

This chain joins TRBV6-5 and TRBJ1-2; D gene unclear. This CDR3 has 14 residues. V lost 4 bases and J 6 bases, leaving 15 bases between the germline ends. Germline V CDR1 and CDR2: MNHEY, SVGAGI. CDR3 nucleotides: TGTGCCAGCAGTTCCCACGACACCCAAAATGGCTACACCTTC. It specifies CASSSHDTQNGYTF.

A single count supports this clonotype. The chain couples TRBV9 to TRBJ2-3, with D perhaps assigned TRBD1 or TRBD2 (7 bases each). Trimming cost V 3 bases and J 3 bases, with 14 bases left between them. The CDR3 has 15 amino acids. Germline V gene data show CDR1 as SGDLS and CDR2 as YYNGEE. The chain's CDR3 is CASSGRGGTTDTQYF. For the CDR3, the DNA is TGTGCCAGCAGCGGCAGGGGGGGCACTACAGATACGCAGTATTTT.

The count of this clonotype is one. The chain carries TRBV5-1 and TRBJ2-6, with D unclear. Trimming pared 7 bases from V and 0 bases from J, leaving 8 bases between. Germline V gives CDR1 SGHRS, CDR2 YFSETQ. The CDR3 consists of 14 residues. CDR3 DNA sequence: TGCGCCAGCTCACGAGCCTCTGGGGCCAACGTCCTGACTTTC. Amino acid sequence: CASSRASGANVLTF.

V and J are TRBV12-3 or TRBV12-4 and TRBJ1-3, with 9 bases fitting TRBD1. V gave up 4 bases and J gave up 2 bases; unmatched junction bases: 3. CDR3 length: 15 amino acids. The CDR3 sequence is CASSWDRETGNTIYF. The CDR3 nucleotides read TGTGCCAGCAGTTGGGACAGGGAGACTGGAAACACCATATATTTT.

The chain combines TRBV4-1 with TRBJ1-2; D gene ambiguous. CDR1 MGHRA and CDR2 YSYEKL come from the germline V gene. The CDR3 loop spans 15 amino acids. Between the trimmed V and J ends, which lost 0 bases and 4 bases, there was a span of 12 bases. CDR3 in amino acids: CASSQDKGSLYGYTF. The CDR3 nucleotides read TGCGCCAGCAGCCAAGATAAAGGATCCCTCTATGGCTACACCTTC.

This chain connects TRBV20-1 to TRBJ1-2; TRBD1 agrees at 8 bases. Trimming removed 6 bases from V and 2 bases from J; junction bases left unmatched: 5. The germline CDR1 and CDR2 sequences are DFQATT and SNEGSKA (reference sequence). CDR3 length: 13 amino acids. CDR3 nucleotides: TGCAGTGCCTACCGACAGGGGAACTATGGCTACACCTTC. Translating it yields CSAYRQGNYGYTF.

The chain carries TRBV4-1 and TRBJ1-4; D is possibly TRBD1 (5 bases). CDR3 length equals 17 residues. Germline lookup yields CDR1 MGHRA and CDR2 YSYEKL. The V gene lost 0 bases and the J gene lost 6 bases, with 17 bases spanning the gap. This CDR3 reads CASSQDRRQGGDEKLFF. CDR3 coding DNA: TGCGCCAGCAGCCAAGATCGTCGGCAGGGTGGGGATGAAAAACTGTTTTTT.

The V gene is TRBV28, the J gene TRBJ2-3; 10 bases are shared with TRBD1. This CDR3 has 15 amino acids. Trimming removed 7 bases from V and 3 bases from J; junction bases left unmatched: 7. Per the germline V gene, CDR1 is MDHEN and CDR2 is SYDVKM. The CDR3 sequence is CASNSGTGVTDTQYF. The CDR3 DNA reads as TGTGCCAGCAATTCGGGGACAGGGGTAACAGATACGCAGTATTTT.

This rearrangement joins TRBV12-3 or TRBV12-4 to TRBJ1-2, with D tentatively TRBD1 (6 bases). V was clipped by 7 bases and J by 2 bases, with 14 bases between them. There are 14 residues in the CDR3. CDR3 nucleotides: TGTGCCAGCACCCGGACAGAGACAAACTATGGCTACACCTTC. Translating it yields CASTRTETNYGYTF.

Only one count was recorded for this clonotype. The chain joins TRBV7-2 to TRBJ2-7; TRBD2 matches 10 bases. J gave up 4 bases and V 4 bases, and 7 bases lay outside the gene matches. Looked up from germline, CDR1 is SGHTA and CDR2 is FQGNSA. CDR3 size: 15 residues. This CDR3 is CASSSVAGGAYEQYF. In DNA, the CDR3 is TGTGCCAGCAGCTCCGTAGCGGGGGGAGCTTACGAGCAGTACTTC.

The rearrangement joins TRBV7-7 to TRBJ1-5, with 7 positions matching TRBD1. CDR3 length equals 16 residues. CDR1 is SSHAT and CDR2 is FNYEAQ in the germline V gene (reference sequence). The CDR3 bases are TGTGCTAGCGGCTACCGGGACAGCAGTTGCAATCAGCCCCAGCATTTT. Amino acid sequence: CASGYRDSSCNQPQHF.

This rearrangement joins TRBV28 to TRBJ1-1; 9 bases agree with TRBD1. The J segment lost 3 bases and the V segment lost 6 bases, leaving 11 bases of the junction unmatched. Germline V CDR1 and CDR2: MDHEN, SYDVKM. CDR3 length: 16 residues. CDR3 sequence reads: CASRPTGGAGDTEAFF. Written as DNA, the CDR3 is TGTGCCAGCAGACCAACAGGGGGCGCAGGGGACACTGAAGCTTTCTTT.

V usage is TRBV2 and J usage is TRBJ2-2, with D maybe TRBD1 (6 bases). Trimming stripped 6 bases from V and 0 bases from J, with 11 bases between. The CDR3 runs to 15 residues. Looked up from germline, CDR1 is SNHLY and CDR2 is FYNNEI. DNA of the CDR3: TGTGCCAGCAGGGACAGAATACCGAACACCGGGGAGCTGTTTTTT. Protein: CASRDRIPNTGELFF.

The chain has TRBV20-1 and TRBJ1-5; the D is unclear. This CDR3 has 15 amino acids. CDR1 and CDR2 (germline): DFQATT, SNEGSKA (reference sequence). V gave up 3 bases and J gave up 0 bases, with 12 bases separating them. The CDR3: CSARTENHSNQPQHF. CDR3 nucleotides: TGCAGTGCTAGGACCGAAAACCATAGCAATCAGCCCCAGCATTTT.

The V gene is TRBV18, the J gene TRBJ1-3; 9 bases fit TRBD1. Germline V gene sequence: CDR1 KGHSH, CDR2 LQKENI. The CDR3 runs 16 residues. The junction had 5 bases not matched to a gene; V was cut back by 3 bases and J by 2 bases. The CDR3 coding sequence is TGTGCCAGCTCACCTCCGGGACAGGGCCCTGGAAACACCATATATTTT. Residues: CASSPPGQGPGNTIYF.

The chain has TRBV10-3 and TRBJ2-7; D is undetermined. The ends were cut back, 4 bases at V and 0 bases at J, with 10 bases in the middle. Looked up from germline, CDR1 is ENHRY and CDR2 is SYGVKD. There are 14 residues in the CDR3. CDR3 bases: TGTGCCATCAGTGCCCTTACTAACTCCTACGAGCAGTACTTC. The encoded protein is CAISALTNSYEQYF.

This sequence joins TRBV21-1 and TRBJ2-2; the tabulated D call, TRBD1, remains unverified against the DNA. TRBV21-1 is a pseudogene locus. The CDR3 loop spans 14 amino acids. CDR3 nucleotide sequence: TGTGCCAGCAGCGTACGGGACAGGGGGCTGGAGCTGTTTTTT. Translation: CASSVRDRGLELFF.

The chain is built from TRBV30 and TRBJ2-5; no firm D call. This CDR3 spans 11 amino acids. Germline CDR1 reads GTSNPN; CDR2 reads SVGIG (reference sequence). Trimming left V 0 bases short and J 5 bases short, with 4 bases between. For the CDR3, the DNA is TGTGCCTGGAGTGTACCCGAGACCCAGTACTTC. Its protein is CAWSVPETQYF.

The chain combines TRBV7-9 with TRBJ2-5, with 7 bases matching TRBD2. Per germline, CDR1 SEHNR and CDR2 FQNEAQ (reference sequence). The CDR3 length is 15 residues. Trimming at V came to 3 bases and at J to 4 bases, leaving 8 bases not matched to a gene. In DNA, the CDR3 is TGTGCCAGCAGCTTGCGGCTAGCGGACTCAGAGACCCAGTACTTC. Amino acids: CASSLRLADSETQYF.

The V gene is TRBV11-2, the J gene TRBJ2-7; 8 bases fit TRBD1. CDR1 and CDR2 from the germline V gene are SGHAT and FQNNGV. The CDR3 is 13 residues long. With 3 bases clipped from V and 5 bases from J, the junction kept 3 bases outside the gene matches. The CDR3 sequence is CASSLQGANEQYF. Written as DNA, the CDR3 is TGTGCCAGCAGCTTGCAGGGGGCCAACGAGCAGTACTTC.

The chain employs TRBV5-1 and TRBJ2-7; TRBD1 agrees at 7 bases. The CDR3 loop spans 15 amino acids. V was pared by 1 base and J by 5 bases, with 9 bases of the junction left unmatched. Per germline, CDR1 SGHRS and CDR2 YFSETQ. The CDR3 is CASSLTSQGLDEQYF. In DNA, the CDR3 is TGCGCCAGCAGCTTGACGTCACAGGGGCTGGACGAGCAGTACTTC.